This T cell receptor beta chain was found in a study of beta chain features in type 1 diabetes (dated by TCRdb to the late 2010s). At the level of the whole study: No differences in mean age, gender distribution, total cell number or subset yield were found between patients and healthy donors. A total of about 110 million sorted cells were examined across all samples, and the number of cells per subset was strongly correlated with RNA yield. The study compared TCRB repertoires of sorted circulating CD4+ T cell subsets between recently diagnosed type 1 diabetes patients and matched healthy donors. Regulatory and stem cell-like memory subsets were obtained from only 8 patients and about eight healthy donors, while naive and central memory subsets were obtained from all 30 or so donors. Summary of the overall study and its limitations: Only small numbers of individuals were included in the HLA sub-analyses, which left unresolved whether HLA type had any influence on TCRB rearrangement. Because cDNA rather than genomic DNA was sequenced, highly expressing activated cells could have been over-represented, although no difference in activation and CD3 levels was found between groups. A moderate but significant shortening of TCRB CDR3 length was observed in type 1 diabetes patients in all four CD4+ subsets. Naive, central memory and regulatory TCRB repertoires appeared to be more alike among patients than among healthy donors. PCR may preferentially amplify shorter templates, but because patient and control samples were amplified and corrected together, any resulting skew would affect both groups equally. At VDJ recombination sites, patients with type 1 diabetes made fewer insertions and deleted more nucleotides, a pattern implying thymic rearrangement abnormalities.

This clone came up once. The antigen this receptor binds is unknown. No base quality information exists; no much larger clone differs at one position. The germline V gene sets CDR1 to SGHRS and CDR2 to YFSETQ. From the cysteine up to the phenylalanine, the CDR3 has a length of 15 residues. The only DNA kept is the CDR3, 45 bases in frame from the first base. Trimming costs V 2 bases and J 4 bases, and their ends lie 15 bases apart. A single peripheral blood draw of around 120 mL on average was collected from each donor into heparinised tubes. Naive, central memory, regulatory and stem cell-like memory CD4+ T cells were sorted on a BD FACSAria II using a panel including CD45RO, CCR7, CD25, CD127, CD95 and CD27. All sorted populations exceeded 95% purity. PBMCs were isolated right away by Lymphoprep density gradient centrifugation and were stained directly, without culture. So that batch effects would be minimized, each experiment stained and sorted samples in pairs, pairing one healthy donor with one patient.

All of the isolated RNA was reverse transcribed with the High Capacity cDNA Reverse Transcription Kit, so expressed TCRB transcripts were sequenced. Deep immunoSEQ sequencing was performed on naive, central memory and regulatory T cell samples, with an average of roughly 3.3 million total reads per sample. Sorted cells were lysed in RLT buffer, and RNA was extracted using DNase-treated RNeasy Micro or Mini kits according to cell number. Each cell subset was processed separately to prevent cross-contamination, with patient and healthy donor samples processed together. TCRB sequences were amplified from cDNA with the immunoSEQ multiplex PCR, producing 87-bp fragments spanning the CDR3 region. Sequencing of the amplicons was performed on the Illumina HiSeq platform. The authors processed their data as follows. PCR bias was computationally corrected using synthetic template baselines, reads within Hamming distance 2 were collapsed, and singletons that could not be merged were discarded. Reads were aligned against IMGT to assign V, D and J genes, CDR3 length and insertions or deletions at six rearrangement sites. Within each subset, clonotype counts were normalized to sorted cell number, and only after that were true diversity and Gini coefficients computed with the tcR R package. The overlap coefficient, calculated on TCRB nucleotide sequences, was used to measure repertoire sharing. Out-of-frame TCRB sequences from naive cells were analyzed as a proxy for the pre-selection repertoire. TCRdb mirrors the immuneACCESS table, restricted to in-frame sequences. Some clones are absent from its copies; in checked studies, under half trace to an unresolved V gene, and the reason for the others is unknown. V and J calls and clone size are those listed in that table; D and trimming were worked out from the DNA. The sample table lists 300,000 to 350,000 clones, around a fifth of them with a count of one. The ten largest clones take up 0.035% to 0.055% of the sample.

Material: naive CD4+ T cells from blood. The cell subset or site label, as the study defines it: true naive CD4+ T cells. The TCR comes from a woman aged 18-29 years in good health. The chain employs TRBV5-1 and TRBJ1-1; TRBD1 is perhaps the D gene, given 6 matching bases. The CDR3 here reads CASSFAGDGSTEAFF. The DNA sequence is as follows: TGCGCCAGCAGCTTCGCAGGGGATGGAAGCACTGAAGCTTTCTTT.